The rows below give T cell receptor beta chains drawn from one sample of a study of regulatory T cells in long-lasting Graves disease. MiXCR, run by TCRdb on the multiplex PCR reads, gives a single entry per CDR3 protein. The sample lists hundreds of thousands of distinct CDR3 sequences; around a fifth were seen once. This specimen was peripheral blood mononuclear cells (PBMCs), taken when the disease was refractory, from a patient treated with antithyroid drugs. Receptors were obtained from a female donor with Graves disease. CDR3s include the opening cysteine and the closing phenylalanine or tryptophan. Fields, in order: D gene, CDR3 length, clone size, V gene, J gene, CDR3 protein, CDR3 DNA. A D gene is named only where the DNA matches it firmly. Clone size is stated in some rows and not others, as once, few, many or a class when expanded.

>-|13|few|TRBV28|TRBJ2-3
CASSSSFADTQYF
TGTGCCAGCAGTTCTTCCTTTGCAGATACGCAGTATTTT
>-|14|few|TRBV14|TRBJ1-1
CASSPAGWNTEAFF
TGTGCCAGCAGTCCCGCGGGATGGAACACTGAAGCTTTCTTT
>TRBD1|17|-|TRBV6-1|TRBJ2-7
CASSRPSTGTGDKKQYF
TGTGCCAGCAGTCGACCCTCCACCGGGACAGGGGATAAGAAGCAGTACTTC
>TRBD2|16|few|TRBV28|TRBJ2-1
CASSLSPSLAVNEQFF
TGTGCCAGCAGTTTGAGCCCTTCACTAGCGGTCAATGAGCAGTTCTTC
>TRBD2|19|-|TRBV6-2/TRBV6-3|TRBJ2-4
CASSYSTLFAGVSKNIQYF
TGTGCCAGCAGTTACTCGACTCTTTTTGCGGGAGTGTCCAAAAACATTCAGTACTTC
>TRBD1|14|-|TRBV30|TRBJ2-7
CAWVGTGKAYEQYF
TGTGCCTGGGTTGGGACAGGGAAGGCCTACGAGCAGTACTTC
>-|16|few|TRBV28|TRBJ1-5
CASSLSTAISNQPQHF
TGTGCCAGCAGTTTATCGACAGCGATTAGCAATCAGCCCCAGCATTTT
>TRBD1|16|many|TRBV6-1|TRBJ1-6
CASSPETGGSNSPLHF
TGTGCCAGCAGTCCTGAGACAGGGGGATCCAATTCACCCCTCCACTTT
>-|13|-|TRBV10-3|TRBJ1-1
CAIKKEMNTEAFF
TGTGCCATCAAAAAGGAGATGAACACTGAAGCTTTCTTT
>TRBD1|16|few|TRBV14|TRBJ2-5
CASSQIRTGRQETQYF
TGTGCCAGCAGCCAAATCCGGACAGGGAGGCAAGAGACCCAGTACTTC
>-|18|once|TRBV3-1|TRBJ2-5
CASSQVAGDGNREETQYF
TGTGCCAGCAGCCAAGTGGCGGGTGACGGGAATAGAGAGGAGACCCAGTACTTC
>TRBD1|15|many|TRBV20-1|TRBJ2-7
CSANPGGQGYYEQYF
TGCAGTGCTAACCCTGGGGGACAGGGCTACTACGAGCAGTACTTC
>-|13|-|TRBV7-9|TRBJ2-7
CASRKGGNYEQYF
TGTGCCAGCAGGAAAGGGGGAAACTACGAGCAGTACTTC
>-|13|-|TRBV6-1|TRBJ2-7
CASWDAGGSEQYF
TGTGCCAGCTGGGACGCCGGGGGCTCCGAGCAGTACTTC
>-|15|few|TRBV2|TRBJ2-1
CASSEAGYSYNEQFF
TGTGCCAGCAGTGAAGCCGGTTACTCCTACAATGAGCAGTTCTTC
>-|15|once|TRBV5-4|TRBJ2-5
CASSSGGDSAPTQYF
TGTGCCAGCAGCTCTGGCGGAGACTCCGCCCCGACCCAGTACTTC
>TRBD1|19|-|TRBV28|TRBJ2-5
CASSPPVRGGTGGLQTQYF
TGTGCCAGCAGTCCCCCTGTGAGGGGCGGGACAGGGGGGCTCCAGACCCAGTACTTC
>-|14|many|TRBV2|TRBJ1-1
CASIRSAEGRQAFF
TGTGCCAGCATTCGGTCGGCAGAGGGGAGACAAGCTTTCTTT
>TRBD1|14|many|TRBV5-6|TRBJ2-5
CASSSQGAEETQYF
TGTGCCAGCAGCTCACAGGGGGCGGAGGAGACCCAGTACTTC
>-|16|many|TRBV28|TRBJ2-7
CASSPHRGGFPYEQYF
TGTGCCAGCAGTCCCCACCGGGGTGGGTTTCCCTACGAGCAGTACTTC
>TRBD1|15|many|TRBV5-1|TRBJ2-7
CASSLGQGPSYEQYF
TGTGCCAGCAGTTTGGGACAGGGGCCCTCCTACGAGCAGTACTTC
>-|14|many|TRBV12-3/TRBV12-4|TRBJ2-4
CASSQRVAKNIQYF
TGTGCCAGCAGTCAAAGGGTTGCAAAAAACATTCAGTACTTC
>TRBD1|15|few|TRBV30|TRBJ1-6
CAWSPTGGGNSPLHF
TGTGCCTGGAGTCCCACAGGGGGCGGGAATTCACCCCTCCACTTT
>-|15|many|TRBV20-1|TRBJ1-2
CSARETGLSPYGYTF
TGCAGTGCTAGAGAAACAGGGCTTAGTCCCTATGGCTACACCTTC
>-|15|once|TRBV30|TRBJ1-5
CAWSRSWGGYQPQHF
TGTGCCTGGAGTCGTTCATGGGGAGGGTATCAGCCCCAGCATTTT
>-|15|few|TRBV6-2/TRBV6-3|TRBJ1-2
CASSFRLRANYGYTF
TGTGCCAGCAGTTTCCGCCTCCGGGCTAACTATGGCTACACCTTC
>-|15|many|TRBV7-2|TRBJ2-7
CASSSQAGSLTEQYF
TGTGCCAGCAGCAGCCAGGCGGGTTCCCTTACCGAGCAGTACTTC
>TRBD1|15|-|TRBV7-2|TRBJ2-5
CASSPRQGAGETQYF
TGTGCCAGCAGCCCAAGACAGGGGGCGGGTGAGACCCAGTACTTC
>TRBD1|13|-|TRBV27|TRBJ1-2
CASSPHRGGGYTF
TGTGCCAGCAGTCCACACAGGGGTGGAGGCTACACCTTC
>-|11|many|TRBV6-1|TRBJ1-2
CASSKGVGYTF
TGTGCCAGCAGCAAGGGGGTCGGCTACACCTTC
>-|17|-|TRBV20-1|TRBJ2-5
CSARDRGLGSTQETQYF
TGCAGTGCTAGAGATCGCGGTCTCGGCTCTACACAAGAGACCCAGTACTTC
>TRBD2|14|-|TRBV25-1|TRBJ2-2
CASMKRGNTGELFF
TGTGCCAGCATGAAGCGGGGGAACACCGGGGAGCTGTTTTTT
>TRBD1|15|many|TRBV27|TRBJ1-1
CASSSTNTGATEAFF
TGTGCCAGCAGTTCCACTAACACAGGGGCCACTGAAGCTTTCTTT
>TRBD1|13|many|TRBV12-3/TRBV12-4|TRBJ1-5
CASRLDRVQPQHF
TGTGCCAGCAGACTAGACAGGGTTCAGCCCCAGCATTTT
>-|20|-|TRBV28|TRBJ2-3
CASSFSVGRYDFVGTDTQYF
TGTGCCAGCAGTTTTTCAGTGGGGCGGTATGACTTCGTGGGCACAGATACGCAGTATTTT
>-|14|many|TRBV7-9|TRBJ1-1
CASSLSSLNTEAFF
TGTGCCAGCAGCTTAAGTTCCTTGAACACTGAAGCTTTCTTT
>TRBD1|15|few|TRBV30|TRBJ1-5
CAWSRRDRDNQPQHF
TGTGCCTGGTCACGGCGGGACAGGGATAATCAGCCCCAGCATTTT
>-|14|-|TRBV3-1|TRBJ2-7
CASSYWTKAFEQYF
TGTGCCAGCAGCTATTGGACTAAGGCCTTCGAGCAGTACTTC
>-|14|many|TRBV27|TRBJ1-4
CASARVGTNEKLFF
TGTGCCAGCGCCCGGGTAGGCACTAATGAAAAACTGTTTTTT
>-|12|-|TRBV20-1|TRBJ2-7
CSASKQDDEQYF
TGCAGTGCTAGTAAACAGGACGACGAGCAGTACTTC
>TRBD1|16|few|TRBV7-2|TRBJ1-2
CASSFSLGQGAEGYTF
TGTGCCAGCAGCTTTTCCTTGGGACAGGGGGCGGAGGGCTACACCTTC
>-|15|many|TRBV9|TRBJ2-5
CASSARQGLQETQYF
TGTGCCAGCAGCGCCCGACAGGGACTGCAAGAGACCCAGTACTTC
>TRBD1|12|few|TRBV15|TRBJ1-5
CATSRGDRSEHF
TGTGCCACCAGCAGAGGGGACAGGTCGGAGCATTTT
>-|14|many|TRBV28|TRBJ1-2
CASSFWSENYGYTF
TGTGCCAGCAGTTTTTGGTCGGAGAACTATGGCTACACCTTC
>-|14|few|TRBV9|TRBJ1-1
CASSVGPQNTEAFF
TGTGCCAGCAGCGTAGGGCCACAGAACACTGAAGCTTTCTTT
>-|17|-|TRBV7-9|TRBJ1-6
CASSLAEGPSYNSPLHF
TGTGCCAGCAGCTTAGCCGAGGGGCCCTCCTATAATTCACCCCTCCACTTT
>-|12|few|TRBV30|TRBJ2-7
CAWGWSGYEQYF
TGTGCCTGGGGCTGGAGCGGCTACGAGCAGTACTTC
>-|14|-|TRBV6-1|TRBJ2-7
CTSSLSGTSYEQYF
TGTACCAGCAGTCTTAGCGGTACCTCCTACGAGCAGTACTTC
>-|14|-|TRBV29-1|TRBJ2-7
CSVQAVGEVYEQYF
TGCAGCGTCCAGGCCGTGGGAGAGGTGTACGAGCAGTACTTC
>TRBD1|13|few|TRBV29-1|TRBJ2-5
CSVGQGALETQYF
TGCAGCGTTGGACAGGGGGCTTTAGAGACCCAGTACTTC
>TRBD2|16|many|TRBV6-2/TRBV6-3|TRBJ2-2
CASIAGTSVETGELFF
TGTGCCAGCATTGCCGGGACTAGCGTTGAGACCGGGGAGCTGTTTTTT
>TRBD1|14|many|TRBV28|TRBJ2-7
CASRTGTGPKEQYF
TGTGCCAGCAGGACCGGGACAGGGCCTAAGGAGCAGTACTTC
>-|13|-|TRBV30|TRBJ1-5
CAWSDRLYQPQHF
TGTGCCTGGAGTGACAGGTTGTATCAGCCCCAGCATTTT
>-|14|-|TRBV7-9|TRBJ1-5
CASSLSSGDQPQHF
TGTGCCAGCAGCTTATCATCGGGAGATCAGCCCCAGCATTTT
>-|13|many|TRBV20-1|TRBJ1-6
CSAREGSNSPLHF
TGCAGTGCTAGGGAGGGGTCAAATTCACCCCTCCACTTT
>-|14|-|TRBV27|TRBJ2-4
CASSLSVQGGIQYF
TGTGCCAGCAGTTTATCGGTCCAGGGGGGCATTCAGTACTTC
>-|15|-|TRBV12-3/TRBV12-4|TRBJ1-1
CASSPRSGGLTEAFF
TGTGCCAGCAGCCCCCGGTCCGGGGGGCTCACTGAAGCTTTCTTT